This TCR beta chain was recorded in a study of T-cell memory formation after mild COVID-19. Regarding the study as a whole: Still unconfirmed is whether the second-wave clones peaking on day 37 recognized SARS-CoV-2. Chiefly within CM and EM were the contracting CD4+ clones; CD8+ ones were within EMRA.

As regards this clonotype: Its antigen is as yet unknown.

The CDR3 consists of 16 residues. CDR1 and CDR2 from the germline V gene are DFQATT and SNEGSKA (reference sequence). J gave up 6 bases and V 3 bases, and 13 bases lay outside the gene matches. One entry per CDR3 protein results from TCRdb running MiXCR on the 5' RACE reads. This sample has some 190,000 distinct CDR3 sequences, with roughly 17% found just once. Sequencing was performed on PBMCs or a T cell subset sorted from them (not recorded which). The gene calls are TRBV20-1 and TRBJ2-7; 11 bases align to TRBD2. This TCR came from an adult woman who had mild COVID-19 (a few samples of this study predate the infection). Cell type and time point are not known. CDR3 amino acids: CSARRSSGRPSSEQYF. For the CDR3, the DNA is TGCAGTGCTAGGAGATCTAGCGGGAGGCCCTCGAGCGAGCAGTACTTC.